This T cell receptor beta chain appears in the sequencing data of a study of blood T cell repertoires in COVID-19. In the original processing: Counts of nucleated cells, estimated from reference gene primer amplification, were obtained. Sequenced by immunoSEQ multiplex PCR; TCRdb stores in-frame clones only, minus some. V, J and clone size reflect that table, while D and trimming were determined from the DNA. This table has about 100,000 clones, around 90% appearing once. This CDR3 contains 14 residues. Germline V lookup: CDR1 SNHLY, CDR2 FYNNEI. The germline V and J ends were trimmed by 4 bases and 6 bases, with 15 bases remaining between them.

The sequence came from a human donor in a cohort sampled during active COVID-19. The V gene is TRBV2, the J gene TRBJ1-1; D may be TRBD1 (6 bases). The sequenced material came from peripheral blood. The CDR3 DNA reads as TGTGCCAGCAGTGTGGGACACCTGGACTCTGAAGCTTTCTTT. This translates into CASSVGHLDSEAFF.